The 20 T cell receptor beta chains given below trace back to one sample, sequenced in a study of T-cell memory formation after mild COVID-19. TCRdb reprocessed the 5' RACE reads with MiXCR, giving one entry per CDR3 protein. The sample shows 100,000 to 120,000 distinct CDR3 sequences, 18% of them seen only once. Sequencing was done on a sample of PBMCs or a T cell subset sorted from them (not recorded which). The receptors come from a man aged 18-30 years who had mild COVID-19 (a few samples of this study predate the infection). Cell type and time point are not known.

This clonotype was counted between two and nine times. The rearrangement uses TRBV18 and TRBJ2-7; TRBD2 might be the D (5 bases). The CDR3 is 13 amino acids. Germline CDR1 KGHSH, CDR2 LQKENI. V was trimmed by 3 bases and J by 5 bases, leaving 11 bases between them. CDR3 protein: CASSPPGSDEQYF. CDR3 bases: TGTGCCAGCTCACCCCCGGGGTCGGACGAGCAGTACTTC.

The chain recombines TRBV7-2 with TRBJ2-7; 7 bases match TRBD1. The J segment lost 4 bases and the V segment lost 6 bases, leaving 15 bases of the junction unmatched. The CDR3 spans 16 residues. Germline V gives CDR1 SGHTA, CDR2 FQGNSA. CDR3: CASSSLSTGRKYEQYF. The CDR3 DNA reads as TGTGCCAGCAGTTCGTTATCGACAGGGCGGAAGTACGAGCAGTACTTC.

This CDR3 reads CASSFPTGDGYTF. CDR3 nucleotide sequence: TGCGCCAGCAGCTTTCCCACGGGAGATGGCTACACCTTC. The rearrangement joins TRBV5-1 to TRBJ1-2; D gene uncertain. The V gene lost 2 bases and the J gene lost 6 bases, with 11 bases spanning the gap. The CDR3 extends over 13 amino acids. Germline CDR1 reads SGHRS; CDR2 reads YFSETQ.

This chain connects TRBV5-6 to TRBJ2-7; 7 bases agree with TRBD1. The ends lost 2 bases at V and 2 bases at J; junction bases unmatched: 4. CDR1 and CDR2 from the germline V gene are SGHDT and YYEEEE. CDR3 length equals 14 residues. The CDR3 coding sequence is TGTGCCAGCAGCTTATCTGGGACAGCCTACGAGCAGTACTTC. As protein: CASSLSGTAYEQYF. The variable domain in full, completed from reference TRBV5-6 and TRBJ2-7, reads DAGVTQSPTHLIKTRGQQVTLRCSPKSGHDTVSWYQQALGQGPQFIFQYYEEEERQRGNFPDRFSGHQFPNYSSELNVNALLLGDSALYLCASSLSGTAYEQYFGPGTRLTVT.

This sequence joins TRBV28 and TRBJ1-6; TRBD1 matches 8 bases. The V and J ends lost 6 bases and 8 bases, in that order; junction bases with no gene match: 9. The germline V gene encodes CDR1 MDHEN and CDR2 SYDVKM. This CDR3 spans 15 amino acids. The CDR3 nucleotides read TGTGCCAGCAGACCCGGACAGGGAAGCCATTCACCCCTCCACTTT. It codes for CASRPGQGSHSPLHF.

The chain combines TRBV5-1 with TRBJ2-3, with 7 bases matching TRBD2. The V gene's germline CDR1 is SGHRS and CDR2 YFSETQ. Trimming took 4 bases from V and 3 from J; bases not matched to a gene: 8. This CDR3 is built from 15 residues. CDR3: CASSQISGGTDTQYF. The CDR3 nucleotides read TGCGCCAGCAGCCAGATTTCGGGGGGTACAGATACGCAGTATTTT.

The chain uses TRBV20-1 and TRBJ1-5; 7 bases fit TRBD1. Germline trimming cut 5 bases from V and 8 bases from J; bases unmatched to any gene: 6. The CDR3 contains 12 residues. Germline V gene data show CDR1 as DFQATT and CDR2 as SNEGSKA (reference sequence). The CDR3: CSAAGGREPQHF. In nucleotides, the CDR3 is TGCAGTGCTGCAGGGGGGCGCGAGCCCCAGCATTTT.

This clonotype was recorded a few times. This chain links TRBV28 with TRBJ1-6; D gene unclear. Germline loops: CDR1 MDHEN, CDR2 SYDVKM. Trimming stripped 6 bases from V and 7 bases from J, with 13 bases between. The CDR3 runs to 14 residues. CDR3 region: CASSLGSLNSPLHF. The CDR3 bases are TGTGCCAGCAGCCTTGGCAGTCTCAATTCACCCCTCCACTTT.

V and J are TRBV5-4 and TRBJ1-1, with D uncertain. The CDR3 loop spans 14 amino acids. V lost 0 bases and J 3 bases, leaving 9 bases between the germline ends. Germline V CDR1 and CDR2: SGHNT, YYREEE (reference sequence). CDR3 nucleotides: TGTGCCAGCAGCTTGGAGGTGGGTTACACTGAAGCTTTCTTT. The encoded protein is CASSLEVGYTEAFF.

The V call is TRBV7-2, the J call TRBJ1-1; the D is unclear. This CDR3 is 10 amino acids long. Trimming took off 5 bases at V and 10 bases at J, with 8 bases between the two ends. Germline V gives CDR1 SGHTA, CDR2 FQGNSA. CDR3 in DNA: TGTGCCAGCAGCGCCGGAAGAGCTTTCTTT. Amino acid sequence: CASSAGRAFF.

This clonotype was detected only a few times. The CDR3: CASSPSTGGSGELFF. In nucleotides, the CDR3 is TGCGCCAGCAGCCCCTCGACAGGGGGATCCGGGGAGCTGTTTTTT. The rearrangement uses TRBV5-1 and TRBJ2-2; 9 bases are a match to TRBD1. This CDR3 is built from 15 residues. Germline lookup yields CDR1 SGHRS and CDR2 YFSETQ. V lost 4 bases, J lost 6 bases, and 7 bases stayed unmatched.

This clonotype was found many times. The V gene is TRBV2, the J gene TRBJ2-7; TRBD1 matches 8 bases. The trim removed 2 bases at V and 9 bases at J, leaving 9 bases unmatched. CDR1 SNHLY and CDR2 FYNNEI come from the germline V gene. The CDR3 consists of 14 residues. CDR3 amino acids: CASSESPGGIRQYV. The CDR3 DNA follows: TGTGCCAGCAGTGAATCTCCAGGGGGCATTCGGCAGTACGTC.

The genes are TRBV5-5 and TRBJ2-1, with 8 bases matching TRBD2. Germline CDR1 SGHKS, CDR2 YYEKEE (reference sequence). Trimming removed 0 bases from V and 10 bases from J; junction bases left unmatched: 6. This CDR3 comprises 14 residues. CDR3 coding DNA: TGTGCCAGCAGCTTGGTGTATGCGGGGGGCGAGCAGTTCTTC. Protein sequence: CASSLVYAGGEQFF.

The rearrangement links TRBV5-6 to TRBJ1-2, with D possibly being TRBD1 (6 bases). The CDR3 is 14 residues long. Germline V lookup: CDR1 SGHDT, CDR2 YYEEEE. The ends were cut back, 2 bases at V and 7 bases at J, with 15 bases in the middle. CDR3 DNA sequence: TGTGCCAGCAGCTTCGCGGGGGCCACTCTTGGCTACACCTTC. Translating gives CASSFAGATLGYTF.

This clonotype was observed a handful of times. CDR3 DNA sequence: TGTGCCAGCAGCACGGACTACTCTGGGGCCAACGTCCTGACTTTC. Protein product: CASSTDYSGANVLTF. J is TRBJ2-6 and V is TRBV5-6; a weak D match, TRBD2 (6 bases). Trimming took off 4 bases at V and 0 bases at J, with 8 bases between the two ends. Germline CDR1 SGHDT, CDR2 YYEEEE. The CDR3 consists of 15 residues.

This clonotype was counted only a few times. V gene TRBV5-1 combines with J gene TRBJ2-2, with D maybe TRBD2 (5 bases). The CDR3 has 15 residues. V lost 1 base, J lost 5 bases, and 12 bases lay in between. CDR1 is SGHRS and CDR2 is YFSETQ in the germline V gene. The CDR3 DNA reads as TGCGCCAGCAGCTTGTCTCGGGATTTGACCGGGGAGCTGTTTTTT. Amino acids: CASSLSRDLTGELFF.

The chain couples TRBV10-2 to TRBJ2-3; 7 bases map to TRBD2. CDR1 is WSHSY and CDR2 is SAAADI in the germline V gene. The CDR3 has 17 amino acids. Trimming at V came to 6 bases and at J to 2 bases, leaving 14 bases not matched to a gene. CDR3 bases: TGCGCCAGCAGACAACACCCTAGGGGACTAATCACAGATACGCAGTATTTT. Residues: CASRQHPRGLITDTQYF.

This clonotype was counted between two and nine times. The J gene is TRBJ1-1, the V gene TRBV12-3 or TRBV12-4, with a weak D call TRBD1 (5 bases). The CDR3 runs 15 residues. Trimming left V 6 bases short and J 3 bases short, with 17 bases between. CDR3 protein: CASSPRLGEDTEAFF. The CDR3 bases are TGTGCCAGCAGCCCCAGGTTGGGGGAAGACACTGAAGCTTTCTTT.

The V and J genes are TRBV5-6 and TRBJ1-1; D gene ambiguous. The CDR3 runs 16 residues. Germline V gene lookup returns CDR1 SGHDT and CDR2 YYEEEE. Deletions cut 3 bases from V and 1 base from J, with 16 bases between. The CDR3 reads CASSSWGTATNTEAFF. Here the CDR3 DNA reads TGTGCCAGCAGCTCGTGGGGAACCGCGACGAACACTGAAGCTTTCTTT.

The CDR3 DNA reads TGCAGCGTTTCAACGGACGGATTAGGGCAGTACGTC. Its translation: CSVSTDGLGQYV. V is TRBV29-1 and J is TRBJ2-7; D is unresolved. Germline CDR1 is SQVTM and CDR2 is ANQGSEA. Trimming took 5 bases from V and 9 from J, leaving 17 bases between them. The CDR3 is 12 amino acids.